These 23 T cell receptor beta chains originate from one sample sequenced in a study of blood T cell repertoires in COVID-19. Some clones are missing from TCRdb's copy, which holds only in-frame ones; the method was immunoSEQ multiplex PCR. The sample includes a few hundred thousand clones, 88% of them seen just once. Sequencing was carried out using peripheral blood. The receptors were gathered from a man aged 55 to 70 who had recovered from COVID-19.

This clone was found once. The chain combines TRBV2 with TRBJ2-3, with TRBD1 matching over 8 bases. The CDR3 totals 15 residues. The V and J ends lost 4 bases and 5 bases, in that order; junction bases with no gene match: 8. Germline lookup yields CDR1 SNHLY and CDR2 FYNNEI. The CDR3 sequence is CASSAGRGLGDTQYF. Here the CDR3 DNA reads TGTGCCAGCAGTGCTGGCAGGGGGCTTGGAGATACGCAGTATTTT.

The sample holds many counts of this clone. The chain links TRBV23-1 to TRBJ1-1; D remains ambiguous. TRBV23-1 counts as an open reading frame of uncertain function. The CDR3 loop spans 16 amino acids. The V and J ends lost 3 bases and 11 bases respectively, with 25 bases between them. The CDR3 DNA follows: TGCGCCAGCAGTCACCCCCCGGACCGGGGTCCCGCGGGGGCTTTCTTT. The encoded protein is CASSHPPDRGPAGAFF.

This rearrangement joins TRBV14 to TRBJ2-3; D might be TRBD1 (6 bases). Germline assignment: CDR1 SGHDN and CDR2 FVKESK. The CDR3 extends over 14 amino acids. V was clipped by 4 bases and J by 2 bases, with 10 bases between them. CDR3: CASSRRQATDTQYF. CDR3 DNA sequence: TGTGCCAGCAGCCGACGACAGGCCACAGATACGCAGTATTTT.

The chain uses TRBV30 and TRBJ1-5, with 8 bases fitting TRBD1. Germline V gene lookup returns CDR1 GTSNPN and CDR2 SVGIG (reference sequence). Unmatched junction bases numbered 11, after V lost 2 bases and J lost 2 bases. CDR3 length equals 17 residues. CDR3: CAWSLPTGGVRNQPQHF. The CDR3 region has the DNA TGTGCCTGGAGTTTACCCACAGGGGGAGTTCGCAATCAGCCCCAGCATTTT.

The chain employs TRBV15 and TRBJ2-2; 8 nucleotides align to TRBD1. The CDR3 covers 18 residues. The V gene end was trimmed by 3 bases and the J gene end by 1 base; junction bases not matched to a gene: 10. Germline V gene data show CDR1 as LNHNV and CDR2 as YYDKDF (reference sequence). This CDR3 reads CATSSPGQAGLNTGELFF. The CDR3 region has the DNA TGTGCCACCAGCAGTCCGGGACAGGCCGGATTGAACACCGGGGAGCTGTTTTTT. The full variable domain, rest sourced from reference TRBV15 and TRBJ2-2, is DAMVIQNPRYQVTQFGKPVTLSCSQTLNHNVMYWYQQKSSQAPKLLFHYYDKDFNNEADTPDNFQSRRPNTSFCFLDIRSPGLGDTAMYLCATSSPGQAGLNTGELFFGEGSRLTVL.

This rearrangement joins TRBV7-3 to TRBJ2-5, with a possible D match to TRBD1 (5 bases). The length of the CDR3 is 16 residues. Trimming left V 0 bases short and J 2 bases short, with 13 bases between. From germline, CDR1 is SGHTA and CDR2 FQGTGA. The CDR3 here is CASSLTGQGGQETQYF. Here the CDR3 DNA reads TGTGCCAGCAGCTTAACCGGCCAGGGTGGGCAAGAGACCCAGTACTTC.

The rearrangement uses TRBV24-1 and TRBJ1-4; D gene ambiguous. Trimming removed 8 bases at V and 0 bases at J, with 24 bases between. This CDR3 comprises 19 residues. Germline V lookup: CDR1 KGHDR, CDR2 SFDVKD. The CDR3, as DNA: TGTGCCACCATTGTAGGGCGGGAGCCAAAGACTTCAACTAATGAAAAACTGTTTTTT. As protein: CATIVGREPKTSTNEKLFF.

This clone has at least ten counts. The chain joins TRBV7-3 to TRBJ2-7; D is possibly TRBD2 (5 bases). Trimming removed 3 bases from V and 6 bases from J, with 12 bases in between. In germline, CDR1 is SGHTA, CDR2 FQGTGA. CDR3 size: 13 residues. The CDR3 here is CASSLFEGSEQYF. The CDR3 DNA follows: TGTGCCAGCAGCTTGTTTGAGGGCTCCGAGCAGTACTTC.

This rearrangement joins TRBV6-2 or TRBV6-3 to TRBJ1-5; 8 nucleotides align to TRBD1. The CDR3 runs 17 residues. Per germline, CDR1 MNHEY and CDR2 SVGEGT. With V trimmed by 4 bases and J by 2 bases, 10 bases remained unmatched. CDR3 protein: CASSSGQGEPRNQPQHF. The CDR3, as DNA: TGTGCCAGCAGTTCCGGACAGGGCGAGCCGCGCAATCAGCCCCAGCATTTT.

The V call is TRBV6-2 or TRBV6-3, the J call TRBJ2-7; 7 bases are a match to TRBD1. From germline, CDR1 is MNHEY and CDR2 SVGEGT. This CDR3 region has 14 residues. Trimming took 7 bases from V and 5 from J; bases not matched to a gene: 11. In DNA, the CDR3 is TGTGCCAGCACCCCCTGGCAGGGGGTAAACGAGCAGTACTTC. Translating gives CASTPWQGVNEQYF.

The rearrangement links TRBV5-1 to TRBJ2-5; 7 positions match TRBD1. Trimming cost V 0 bases and J 2 bases; bases outside gene matches: 1. In germline, CDR1 is SGHRS, CDR2 YFSETQ. This CDR3 has 14 amino acids. The CDR3: CASSLGGQQETQYF. The CDR3 nucleotides read TGCGCCAGCAGCTTGGGGGGACAGCAAGAGACCCAGTACTTC.

The chain recombines TRBV5-1 with TRBJ1-2; D not resolved. The CDR3 is 14 residues long. In germline, CDR1 is SGHRS, CDR2 YFSETQ. The V gene lost 0 bases and the J gene lost 6 bases, with 12 bases spanning the gap. CDR3 sequence reads: CASSLAGNSDGYTF. CDR3 sequence (DNA): TGCGCCAGCAGCTTGGCCGGGAATTCGGATGGCTACACCTTC.

J is TRBJ1-5 and V is TRBV6-5; the D gene is possibly TRBD1 (6 bases). Between the trimmed V and J ends, which lost 0 bases and 2 bases, there was a span of 11 bases. The CDR3 is 16 amino acids. Looked up from germline, CDR1 is MNHEY and CDR2 is SVGAGI. DNA of the CDR3: TGTGCCAGCAGTTACTCGCGGCCAGGGGGCAATCAGCCCCAGCATTTT. Its translation is CASSYSRPGGNQPQHF.

The chain is built from TRBV5-1 and TRBJ2-5; D is possibly TRBD2 (7 bases). The V and J ends lost 1 base and 4 bases respectively, with 11 bases between them. Per germline, CDR1 SGHRS and CDR2 YFSETQ. The CDR3 runs 14 residues. CDR3 in DNA: TGCGCCAGCAGCTTGCGGGGGGCGACAGAGACCCAGTACTTC. Translation: CASSLRGATETQYF.

The chain employs TRBV10-1 and TRBJ1-6; D is undetermined. Looked up from germline, CDR1 is WNHNN and CDR2 is SYGVQD (reference sequence). Trimming left V 3 bases short and J 5 bases short, with 11 bases between. The CDR3 is 15 residues long. This CDR3 is CASSDRHQDNSPLHF. The CDR3 DNA reads as TGCGCCAGCAGTGATCGGCATCAGGATAATTCACCCCTCCACTTT.

The chain uses TRBV20-1 and TRBJ2-7, with 13 positions matching TRBD2. This CDR3 has 15 amino acids. V shed 3 bases and J 7 bases; nucleotides not matched to a gene: 9. Germline V lookup: CDR1 DFQATT, CDR2 SNEGSKA (reference sequence). The CDR3 sequence: CSASPTSGGAYEQYF. CDR3 DNA sequence: TGCAGTGCTAGTCCTACTAGCGGGGGGGCATATGAGCAGTACTTC.

CDR3 residues: CASSLGTGGANIQYF. CDR3 bases: TGTGCCAGTAGTCTCGGGACAGGGGGCGCAAACATTCAGTACTTC. This chain uses TRBV19 with TRBJ2-4; TRBD1 matches 12 bases. Germline V CDR1 and CDR2: LNHDA, SQIVND (reference sequence). The J segment lost 6 bases and the V segment lost 5 bases, leaving 5 bases of the junction unmatched. The CDR3 loop spans 15 amino acids.

V and J are TRBV7-2 and TRBJ1-2, with D tentatively TRBD1 (5 bases). V lost 5 bases and J 4 bases, leaving 14 bases between the germline ends. The CDR3 consists of 14 residues. Germline V lookup: CDR1 SGHTA, CDR2 FQGNSA. The CDR3 region has the DNA TGTGCCAGCAGCCCGGACACGATAAGCTATGGCTACACCTTC. This codes for CASSPDTISYGYTF. Full variable domain (outside the CDR3, taken from reference TRBV7-2 and TRBJ1-2): GAGVSQSPSNKVTEKGKDVELRCDPISGHTALYWYRQSLGQGLEFLIYFQGNSAPDKSGLPSDRFSAERTGGSVSTLTIQRTQQEDSAVYLCASSPDTISYGYTFGSGTRLTVV.

The chain is built from TRBV7-2 and TRBJ1-1; D not certain. The ends were cut back, 1 base at V and 5 bases at J, with 11 bases in the middle. Germline values: CDR1 SGHTA, CDR2 FQGNSA. CDR3 length: 14 amino acids. The CDR3 sequence: CASSLEPGSTEAFF. The CDR3 nucleotides read TGTGCCAGCAGCTTAGAGCCGGGAAGTACTGAAGCTTTCTTT.

The chain joins TRBV7-8 to TRBJ1-2; D is undetermined. V gave up 5 bases and J gave up 1 base, with 14 bases separating them. The CDR3 sequence is 15 residues long. Germline CDR1 is SGHVS and CDR2 is FQNEAQ. As DNA, the CDR3 is TGTGCCAGCAGCCCATCCGCCGGAGTTAACTATGGCTACACCTTC. This gives the protein CASSPSAGVNYGYTF.

This chain joins TRBV3-1 (or the pseudogene TRBV3-2) and TRBJ2-3; D is possibly TRBD2 (5 bases). V dropped 0 bases and J dropped 11 bases, with 12 bases sitting between them. CDR1 LGHDT and CDR2 YNNKEL come from the germline V gene (reference sequence). The CDR3 consists of 13 residues. CDR3 region: CASSQDRGLGQYF. CDR3 nucleotide sequence: TGTGCCAGCAGCCAAGATCGGGGTTTAGGGCAGTATTTT.

This clone was counted between two and nine times. This chain links TRBV19 with TRBJ2-2; the D gene is possibly TRBD1 (6 bases). Deletions cut 2 bases from V and 7 bases from J, with 8 bases between. The CDR3 is made up of 13 amino acids. Germline-derived CDR1 and CDR2 are LNHDA and SQIVND (reference sequence). CDR3 DNA sequence: TGTGCCAGTAGTATAAACAGGGTCGGGGAGCTGTTTTTT. As protein: CASSINRVGELFF. Full variable domain (rest looked up from reference TRBV19 and TRBJ2-2): DGGITQSPKYLFRKEGQNVTLSCEQNLNHDAMYWYRQDPGQGLRLIYYSQIVNDFQKGDIAEGYSVSREKKESFPLTVTSAQKNPTAFYLCASSINRVGELFFGEGSRLTVL.

This clone was recorded once. The genes are TRBV5-5 and TRBJ2-1; D ambiguous. The CDR3 is 11 residues long. V dropped 5 bases and J dropped 7 bases, with 7 bases sitting between them. In germline, CDR1 is SGHKS, CDR2 YYEKEE (reference sequence). The CDR3: CASSVLNEQFF. The CDR3 DNA reads as TGTGCCAGCAGTGTACTGAATGAGCAGTTCTTC.